This TCR beta chain is drawn from a study of T cell responses to AZD1222 COVID-19 vaccine. Study results and limitations: With two AZD1222 doses given, Spike-specific TCR breadth and depth both rose. Donors were largely white British and mainly female; clonal diversity was possibly underestimated. Reportedly, nearly half the spike-specific TCRs target unmutated variant regions.

A word on this clone: Its antigen is currently unknown.

The germline V gene encodes CDR1 LNHDA and CDR2 SQIVND (reference sequence). With 6 bases clipped from V and 6 bases from J, the junction kept 11 bases outside the gene matches. The CDR3 covers 15 residues. Only in-frame clones appear in the TCRdb table, and some are missing; sequencing was by immunoSEQ multiplex PCR. In the table there are about 72,000 clones, around 86% of which are singletons. This receptor was obtained from an adult in good health. The chain links TRBV19 to TRBJ2-1, with 7 bases aligning to TRBD2. The sequencing used peripheral blood, collected on day 0 of AZD1222 vaccination. Here the CDR3 reads CASRPRTGLINEQFF. CDR3 nucleotide sequence: TGTGCCAGTAGACCTCGCACGGGACTAATCAATGAGCAGTTCTTC.